These 15 T cell receptor beta chains were all obtained from the same sample, sequenced in a study of post-analysis software for immune sequencing data. The study, taken as a whole, reports: Patients used several TRBV segments, including TRBV5-6, TRBV5-1 and TRBV20-1, more often than controls.

Incorporated into the TCR beta cDNA libraries were unique molecular identifiers, which served to reduce PCR and sequencing biases. TCRdb independently ran MiXCR on the PCR reads; one entry per CDR3 protein. This sample has 250,000 to 300,000 distinct CDR3 sequences, with about 38% found just once. Their target antigens are unknown. The sequenced material came from blood. The receptors come from a girl between 10 and 17 years old with multiple sclerosis.

The V call is TRBV5-1, the J call TRBJ2-3; D is uncertain. The CDR3 runs 13 residues. Germline CDR1 reads SGHRS; CDR2 reads YFSETQ. Trimming stripped 4 bases from V and 2 bases from J, with 8 bases between. CDR3 region: CASSTLTTDTQYF. Written as DNA, the CDR3 is TGCGCCAGCAGCACCTTGACCACAGATACGCAGTATTTT.

V usage is TRBV28 and J usage is TRBJ2-5, with D possibly matching TRBD1 (7 bases). The CDR3 is 14 residues long. Trimming left V 6 bases short and J 5 bases short, with 16 bases between. CDR1 is MDHEN and CDR2 is SYDVKM in the germline V gene. The CDR3 is CASRQGDSGETQYF. The CDR3, as DNA: TGTGCCAGCAGACAAGGGGACAGCGGGGAGACCCAGTACTTC.

This clonotype has ten or more counts. V gene TRBV20-1 combines with J gene TRBJ2-1; a weak D match, TRBD1 (6 bases). The CDR3 is 14 amino acids. V was cut by 0 bases and J by 4 bases, with 10 bases left in between. Germline V lookup: CDR1 DFQATT, CDR2 SNEGSKA (reference sequence). Here the CDR3 reads CSARDLQGYNEQFF. CDR3 nucleotides: TGCAGTGCTAGAGACCTCCAGGGGTACAATGAGCAGTTCTTC.

This sequence joins TRBV5-1 and TRBJ1-1; D not certain. CDR1 and CDR2 from the germline V gene are SGHRS and YFSETQ. V was shortened by 4 bases and J by 1 base, with 11 bases between the two germline ends. The CDR3 is 14 residues long. The CDR3 DNA reads TGCGCCAGCAGCGTAACAGACGGGAACACTGAAGCTTTCTTT. This sequence encodes CASSVTDGNTEAFF.

The genes are TRBV11-2 and TRBJ2-5; D remains ambiguous. Germline V CDR1 and CDR2: SGHAT, FQNNGV. This CDR3 has 14 residues. Trimming cost V 0 bases and J 5 bases, with 10 bases left between them. The CDR3 sequence: CASSLEPTVETQYF. The CDR3 DNA is TGTGCCAGCAGCTTAGAGCCGACGGTGGAGACCCAGTACTTC.

This rearrangement joins TRBV4-1 to TRBJ1-2, with 9 bases that match TRBD1. The junction had 3 bases not matched to a gene; V was cut back by 1 base and J by 3 bases. The CDR3 is 15 amino acids. Germline values: CDR1 MGHRA, CDR2 YSYEKL. The CDR3, as DNA: TGCGCCAGCAGCCAAGTGGACAGGGGTGACTATGGCTACACCTTC. It encodes CASSQVDRGDYGYTF.

Ten or more counts support this clonotype. The chain links TRBV4-1 to TRBJ2-3; 8 positions agree with TRBD2. Germline V lookup: CDR1 MGHRA, CDR2 YSYEKL. Germline trimming cut 5 bases from V and 0 bases from J; bases unmatched to any gene: 1. This CDR3 has 14 amino acids. The CDR3: CASSAGGSTDTQYF. CDR3 nucleotide sequence: TGCGCCAGCAGCGCGGGGGGAAGCACAGATACGCAGTATTTT.

This clonotype was seen at least ten times. The rearrangement uses TRBV29-1 and TRBJ1-5; D gene unclear. Looked up from germline, CDR1 is SQVTM and CDR2 is ANQGSEA. This CDR3 region has 14 residues. Trimming pared 4 bases from V and 4 bases from J, leaving 14 bases between. CDR3 DNA: TGCAGCGTTGGCCTGACTATAAGGAATCAGCCCCAGCATTTT. This sequence encodes CSVGLTIRNQPQHF. The full variable domain, with the rest looked up from reference TRBV29-1 and TRBJ1-5, is SAVISQKPSRDICQRGTSLTIQCQVDSQVTMMFWYRQQPGQSLTLIATANQGSEATYESGFVIDKFPISRPNLTFSTLTVSNMSPEDSSIYLCSVGLTIRNQPQHFGDGTRLSIL.

This clonotype was observed many times. The genes are TRBV27 and TRBJ2-5; D is unclear. Trimming removed 3 bases at V and 2 bases at J, with 16 bases between. CDR3 length: 16 residues. CDR1 MNHEY and CDR2 SMNVEV come from the germline V gene (reference sequence). CDR3 in DNA: TGTGCCAGCAGTTTCACCCCAGTGGGGTGGCAAGAGACCCAGTACTTC. Translation: CASSFTPVGWQETQYF.

This clonotype was counted a few times. The chain is built from TRBV7-2 and TRBJ2-7; 9 positions agree with TRBD2. The J segment lost 5 bases and the V segment lost 1 base, leaving 9 bases of the junction unmatched. Germline CDR1 is SGHTA and CDR2 is FQGNSA. The CDR3 covers 16 residues. The CDR3 region has the DNA TGTGCCAGCAGCTTAGGACGAGCGGGAGGAAAGGACGAGCAGTACTTC. It is translated as CASSLGRAGGKDEQYF.

In this sample, this clonotype turned up once. The J gene is TRBJ2-1, the V gene TRBV7-2; D possibly corresponds to TRBD1 (6 bases). V was clipped by 4 bases and J by 8 bases, with 18 bases between them. Germline CDR1 SGHTA, CDR2 FQGNSA. The CDR3 covers 15 residues. This CDR3 reads CASSSGQIGIHEQFF. For the CDR3, the DNA is TGTGCCAGCAGCTCCGGACAGATAGGGATCCATGAGCAGTTCTTC.

The V gene is TRBV7-3, the J gene TRBJ2-1; the D gene is possibly TRBD1 (6 bases). The CDR3 runs to 19 residues. The V gene lost 2 bases and the J gene lost 5 bases, with 25 bases spanning the gap. Germline V gene sequence: CDR1 SGHTA, CDR2 FQGTGA. This CDR3 is CASSLLALDRRRLHNEQFF. The CDR3 bases are TGTGCCAGCAGCTTATTGGCGTTAGACAGGCGGAGATTACACAATGAGCAGTTCTTC.

The chain recombines TRBV10-3 with TRBJ2-3; D may be TRBD2 (5 bases). The V end lost 3 bases, the J end lost 0 bases, and 10 bases lay between the germline ends. The germline gives CDR1 ENHRY, CDR2 SYGVKD. The CDR3 is made up of 15 amino acids. CDR3 DNA: TGTGCCATCAGTGACGGAGCGGCTAGCACAGATACGCAGTATTTT. Protein product: CAISDGAASTDTQYF.

This clonotype came up many times. For the CDR3, the DNA is TGTGCCAGCAGCTTAACCGGGACAGGGAAAGGCTACACCTTC. Its protein product is CASSLTGTGKGYTF. The chain employs TRBV7-9 and TRBJ1-2; 9 nucleotides agree with TRBD1. The junction had 6 bases not matched to a gene; V was cut back by 2 bases and J by 8 bases. Germline CDR1 and CDR2: SEHNR and FQNEAQ (reference sequence). The CDR3 totals 14 residues. Filled out from reference TRBV7-9 and TRBJ1-2, the complete variable domain reads DTGVSQNPRHKITKRGQNVTFRCDPISEHNRLYWYRQTLGQGPEFLTYFQNEAQLEKSRLLSDRFSAERPKGSFSTLEIQRTEQGDSAMYLCASSLTGTGKGYTFGSGTRLTVV.

This clonotype was seen only a few times. A single base separates this from a much larger clone, so it may be a read error. The V call is TRBV12-3 or TRBV12-4, the J call TRBJ2-5, with 10 bases lining up with TRBD1. This CDR3 is built from 15 residues. The CDR3 protein is CASSIAGQGYNEQYF. CDR3 DNA sequence: TGTGCCAGCAGTATAGCGGGACAGGGGTACAATGAGCAGTACTTC.